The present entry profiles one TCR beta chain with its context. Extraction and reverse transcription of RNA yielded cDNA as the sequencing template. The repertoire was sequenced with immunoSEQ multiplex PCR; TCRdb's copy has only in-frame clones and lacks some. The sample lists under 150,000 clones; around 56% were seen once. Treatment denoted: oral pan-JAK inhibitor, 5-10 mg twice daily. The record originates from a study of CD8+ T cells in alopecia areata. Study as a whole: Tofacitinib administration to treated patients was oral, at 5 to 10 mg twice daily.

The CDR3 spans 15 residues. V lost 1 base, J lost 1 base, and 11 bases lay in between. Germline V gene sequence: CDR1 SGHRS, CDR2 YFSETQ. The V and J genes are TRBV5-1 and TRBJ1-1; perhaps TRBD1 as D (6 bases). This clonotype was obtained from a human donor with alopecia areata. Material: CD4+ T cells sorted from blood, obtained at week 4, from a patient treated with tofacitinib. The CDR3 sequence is CASSLMDSQNTEAFF. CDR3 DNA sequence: TGCGCCAGCAGCTTGATGGACAGCCAGAACACTGAAGCTTTCTTT.